The present entry profiles one T cell receptor (beta chain) with its context. The data originate from a study of blood T cell repertoires in COVID-19. Looking at the study overall: Acute and convalescent COVID-19 specimens originated in the United States, Italy and Spain.

The assay was immunoSEQ multiplex PCR, and TCRdb's table has in-frame clones only and misses some. The sample yields 240,000 or so clones, 85% to 90% seen once. The V gene's germline CDR1 is SGHTS and CDR2 YDEGEE. Trimming pared 4 bases from V and 4 bases from J, leaving 18 bases between. The CDR3 has 16 amino acids. The chain employs TRBV5-8 and TRBJ1-5; maybe TRBD1 (6 bases). The receptor was isolated from a man aged 35 to 55 who had recovered from COVID-19. The sample taken for sequencing was PBMCs or T cells enriched from blood (not recorded which). The CDR3: CASSIETGTPNQPQHF. DNA for the CDR3: TGTGCCAGCAGCATAGAAACCGGGACACCGAATCAGCCCCAGCATTTT.